This is a list of T cell receptor beta chains from one sample in a study of T cells expressing NK-cell markers. TCRdb re-called the 5' RACE reads and gives one entry per CDR3 protein, without DNA. The sample data list about 260,000 distinct CDR3 sequences. The sample was blood T cells: a sorted CD56 or NKG2C T cell subset, CD4+ or CD8+ T cells, or bulk PBMC T cells (not recorded which). The source is a man in his late teens or twenties in good health. Both conserved end residues are part of each CDR3.

TRBV20-1	TRBJ2-7	CSAFIPYEQYF
TRBV7-2	TRBJ2-1	CASSPPWGTGSYNEQFF
TRBV6-5	TRBJ2-7	CASSPSPGLAVYEQYF
TRBV20-1	TRBJ2-7	CSAGPSDQISYEQYF
TRBV7-6	TRBJ2-3	CASSPKPSSGRPDTQYF
TRBV15	TRBJ2-3	CATSRDRQGTDTQYF
TRBV20-1	TRBJ2-3	CSAGLLMGERDTQYF
TRBV20-1	TRBJ2-1	CSADSGYNEQFF
TRBV29-1	TRBJ2-3	CSVELAETTDTQYF
TRBV7-6	TRBJ2-1	CASSFPLAGAYEQFF
TRBV27	TRBJ2-2	CASSLTSGFTGELFF
TRBV11-2	TRBJ2-7	CASSQLAGPYEQYF
TRBV15	TRBJ1-1	CATSSGEYHTEAFF
TRBV9	TRBJ2-2	CASSLNSRSGELFF
TRBV29-1	TRBJ2-5	CSVVGLLDETQYF
TRBV20-1	TRBJ2-1	CSASQAAILHEQFF
TRBV29-1	TRBJ1-5	CSISGGDNQPQHF
TRBV20-1	TRBJ1-4	CSASGGRWSNEKLFF
TRBV29-1	TRBJ2-3	CSVGRQGTQYF
TRBV12-3/TRBV12-4	TRBJ1-2	CASSPAWSAANYGYTF
TRBV29-1	TRBJ1-1	CSVHGQMGNFAFF
TRBV5-1	TRBJ2-2	CASTFRSGTENTGELFF
TRBV6-2/TRBV6-3	TRBJ2-1	CASSSGHRSYNEQFF
TRBV6-1	TRBJ2-7	CASSGRTGGLGLSYEQYF
TRBV29-1	TRBJ1-1	CSVRTARNTEAFF